This T cell receptor beta chain derives from a study of cytomegalovirus exposure and HLA in healthy donors. Study-level points and caveats: Across donors, presence/absence analyses took sequencing depth to be roughly uniform.

The PCR had 60 Vbeta and 13 Jbeta primers. Method: immunoSEQ multiplex PCR; TCRdb's copy keeps in-frame clones and lacks some. The data hold over 100,000 clones, with less than 85% observed a single time. This clone was observed once. Its antigen is not identified. From germline, CDR1 is MGHRA and CDR2 YSYEKL. This CDR3 has 13 amino acids. The V gene lost 2 bases and the J gene lost 10 bases, with 12 bases spanning the gap. This clonotype was sampled from a woman in her late teens or twenties in good health and CMV-seropositive. The sequencing input was PBMCs. V usage is TRBV4-1 and J usage is TRBJ2-1; tentative D call: TRBD2 (5 bases). This chain's CDR3 is CASSQFMDWEQFF. The CDR3 bases are TGCGCCAGCAGCCAATTTATGGACTGGGAGCAGTTCTTC.